Described below is a single T cell receptor beta chain sequence and its context. The V end was cut by 3 bases, the J end by 5 bases, with 14 bases between. This CDR3 is built from 15 residues. The data stem from a study of blood T cells in healthy people across ages. Sample-barcoded 5' priming and a J-beta primer mix drove a second PCR of about 7 to 12 cycles. MiXCR was run by TCRdb on the 5' RACE reads, yielding one entry per CDR3 protein. The data show roughly 1,100,000 distinct CDR3 sequences, approximately 26% seen once. This sample also appeared in a second study, on T cells of mothers and their children. From that study: Over 9.5 million reads per mother and roughly 3 million per child were obtained. Biologically related mothers and children overlapped slightly more than unrelated pairs, a non-significant difference.

Sequencing was performed on blood. This TCR came from a girl aged 2-10 years in good health. V usage is TRBV12-3 or TRBV12-4 and J usage is TRBJ2-1, with D maybe TRBD1 (6 bases). The CDR3 nucleotides are TGTGCCAGCAGTTTTGGGGGCAGGGGCAACAATGAGCAGTTCTTC. It codes for CASSFGGRGNNEQFF.